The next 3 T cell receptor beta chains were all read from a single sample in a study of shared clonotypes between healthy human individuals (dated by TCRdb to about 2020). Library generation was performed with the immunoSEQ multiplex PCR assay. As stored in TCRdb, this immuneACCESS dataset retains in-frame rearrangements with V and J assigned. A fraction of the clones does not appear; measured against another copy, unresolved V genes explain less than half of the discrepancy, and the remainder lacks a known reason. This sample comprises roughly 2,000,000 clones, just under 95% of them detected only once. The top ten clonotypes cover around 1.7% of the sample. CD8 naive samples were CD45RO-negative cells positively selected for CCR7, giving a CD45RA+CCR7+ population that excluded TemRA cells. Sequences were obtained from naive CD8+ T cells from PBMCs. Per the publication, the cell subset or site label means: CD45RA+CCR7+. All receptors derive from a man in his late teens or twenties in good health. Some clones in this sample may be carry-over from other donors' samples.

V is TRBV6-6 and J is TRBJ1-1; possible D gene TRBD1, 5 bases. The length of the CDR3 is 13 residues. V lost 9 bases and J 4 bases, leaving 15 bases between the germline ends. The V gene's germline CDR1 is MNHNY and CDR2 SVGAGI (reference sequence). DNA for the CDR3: TGTGCCAGTGGACTGGGGGTTAGCACTGAAGCTTTCTTT. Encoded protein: CASGLGVSTEAFF.

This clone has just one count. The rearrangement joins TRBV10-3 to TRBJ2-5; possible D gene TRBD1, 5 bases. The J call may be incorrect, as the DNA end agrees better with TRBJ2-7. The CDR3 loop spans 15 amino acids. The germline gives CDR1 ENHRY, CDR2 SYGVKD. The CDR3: CAISEFWGNSYEQYF. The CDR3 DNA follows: TGTGCCATCAGTGAGTTCTGGGGCAACTCCTACGAGCAGTACTTC.

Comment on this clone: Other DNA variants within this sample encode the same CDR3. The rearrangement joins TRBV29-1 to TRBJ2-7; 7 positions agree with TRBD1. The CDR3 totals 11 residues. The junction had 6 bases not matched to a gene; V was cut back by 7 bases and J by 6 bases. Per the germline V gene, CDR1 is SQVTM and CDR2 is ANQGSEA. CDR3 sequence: CSGRGLGEQYF. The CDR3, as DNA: TGCAGCGGCAGGGGGTTGGGCGAGCAGTACTTC.